A selection of T cell receptor beta chains follows, all from one sample in a study of T cells in localized non-small cell lung cancer. Measured with immunoSEQ multiplex PCR; TCRdb has only the in-frame clones, and not every one. The table shows tens of thousands of clones, with about 87% occurring only once. The specimen comprised peripheral blood, sampled before any cancer treatment. These receptors were collected from a man aged 35 to 70 with stage I squamous cell lung carcinoma. CDR3s include the opening cysteine and the closing phenylalanine or tryptophan. D genes are given only for firm matches. Size is omitted from some rows. Given values are once, few, many or a class for expanded clones.

.	TRBV6-1	TRBJ2-7	.	CASSERASGRIYEQYF	TGTGCCAGCAGTGAAAGGGCGTCAGGACGGATCTACGAGCAGTACTTC
.	TRBV7-8	TRBJ2-2	.	CASSLGGRGNTGELFF	TGTGCCAGCAGCTTAGGGGGCAGGGGAAACACCGGGGAGCTGTTTTTT
.	TRBV5-1	TRBJ1-1	few	CASSRTVENTEAFF	TGCGCCAGCAGCAGGACTGTCGAGAACACTGAAGCTTTCTTT
TRBD1	TRBV19	TRBJ1-4	.	CASSLRQGIGEKLFF	TGTGCCAGTAGTCTTCGACAGGGGATAGGTGAAAAACTGTTTTTT
.	TRBV7-8	TRBJ1-2	.	CASSLEGALANYGYTF	TGTGCCAGCAGCTTAGAAGGGGCCCTAGCTAACTATGGCTACACCTTC
TRBD2	TRBV5-8	TRBJ2-1	.	CASSLMGLASNEQFF	TGTGCCAGCAGCTTGATGGGACTAGCGAGCAATGAGCAGTTCTTC
.	TRBV7-6	TRBJ2-7	.	CASSLFGREQYF	TGTGCCAGCAGCTTATTTGGGAGGGAGCAGTACTTC
.	TRBV29-1	TRBJ1-1	.	CSVEGQMIMNTEAFF	TGCAGCGTTGAAGGACAGATGATTATGAACACTGAAGCTTTCTTT
TRBD2	TRBV27	TRBJ2-7	.	CASSLLPTASGGYEQYF	TGTGCCAGCAGTTTACTACCGACGGCTAGCGGGGGCTACGAGCAGTACTTC
.	TRBV2	TRBJ1-1	once	CASSDLGTGLNTEAFF	TGTGCCAGCAGTGACCTCGGGACGGGTTTGAACACTGAAGCTTTCTTT
.	TRBV7-9	TRBJ2-7	.	CASSLGGRGVEQYF	TGTGCCAGCAGCTTAGGAGGGCGGGGCGTCGAGCAGTACTTC
TRBD1	TRBV19	TRBJ2-5	.	CASSRRDSQETQYF	TGTGCCAGTAGTCGCCGGGACAGCCAAGAGACCCAGTACTTC
.	TRBV5-1	TRBJ1-4	once	CASSNQGNEKLFF	TGCGCCAGCAGCAATCAGGGAAATGAAAAACTGTTTTTT
.	TRBV15	TRBJ1-1	.	CATSRDMGVGTEAFF	TGTGCCACCAGCAGAGATATGGGGGTCGGCACTGAAGCTTTCTTT
TRBD1	TRBV30	TRBJ1-2	.	CAWSEGASYGYTF	TGTGCCTGGAGCGAGGGGGCCTCCTATGGCTACACCTTC
TRBD1	TRBV30	TRBJ2-7	.	CAWSGTGSSHEQYF	TGTGCCTGGAGTGGGACAGGGTCTTCCCACGAGCAGTACTTC
TRBD1	TRBV29-1	TRBJ2-3	.	CSAIRDRVLDTQYF	TGCAGCGCCATCCGGGACAGGGTCCTGGATACGCAGTATTTT
.	TRBV7-2	TRBJ1-1	.	CASSLRGMNTEAFF	TGTGCCAGCAGCTTGCGAGGGATGAACACTGAAGCTTTCTTT
.	TRBV29-1	TRBJ2-2	.	CSVVNTGELFF	TGCAGCGTCGTTAACACCGGGGAGCTGTTTTTT
TRBD1	TRBV5-1	TRBJ1-1	.	CASSFGTGGLNTEAFF	TGCGCCAGCAGCTTCGGGACAGGGGGACTGAACACTGAAGCTTTCTTT
.	TRBV5-1	TRBJ1-4	.	CASSLASGRNEKLFF	TGCGCCAGCAGCTTGGCCTCGGGCAGAAATGAAAAACTGTTTTTT
.	TRBV25-1	TRBJ1-2	.	CASSAQATNYGYTF	TGTGCCAGCAGTGCACAGGCAACTAACTATGGCTACACCTTC
.	TRBV21-1	TRBJ1-4	.	CASSKAPADEKLFF	TGTGCCAGCAGCAAAGCACCGGCAGATGAAAAACTGTTTTTT
.	TRBV11-2	TRBJ1-5	.	CASSPSGQPQHF	TGTGCCAGCAGCCCCTCGGGACAGCCCCAGCATTTT
.	TRBV27	TRBJ2-2	.	CASSLYSLTNTGELFF	TGTGCCAGCAGTTTATACAGCCTAACGAACACCGGGGAGCTGTTTTTT
.	TRBV5-1	TRBJ2-3	.	CASYRQLVTDTQYF	TGCGCCAGCTACCGTCAGCTAGTTACAGATACGCAGTATTTT
.	TRBV28	TRBJ2-7	.	CASSRPPGESYEQYF	TGTGCCAGCAGTCGACCCCCAGGTGAATCCTACGAGCAGTACTTC
.	TRBV28	TRBJ1-4	.	CASLAGGMEKLFF	TGTGCCAGCCTAGCGGGGGGCATGGAAAAACTGTTTTTT
.	TRBV6-5	TRBJ1-1	.	CASSYLYLVNTEAFF	TGTGCCAGCAGTTACTTATATCTGGTAAACACTGAAGCTTTCTTT
TRBD2	TRBV19	TRBJ2-2	few	CASTPKIAGRANTGELFF	TGTGCCAGTACACCGAAGATAGCGGGGAGAGCGAACACCGGGGAGCTGTTTTTT
TRBD2	TRBV25-1	TRBJ2-5	.	CASSEFGGGHETQYF	TGTGCCAGCAGTGAATTCGGGGGGGGCCACGAGACCCAGTACTTC
.	TRBV28	TRBJ2-6	.	CASSLLFGSTGANVLTF	TGTGCCAGCAGTTTACTTTTCGGCAGCACCGGGGCCAACGTCCTGACTTTC
.	TRBV15	TRBJ1-1	.	CATSRGGRSFEAFF	TGTGCCACCAGCAGGGGGGGACGGAGTTTTGAAGCTTTCTTT